The 29 T cell receptor beta chains reported below all come from one sample, sequenced in a study of blood T cells in healthy people across ages. It was with a sample-barcoded 5' primer and a J-beta primer mix that a second PCR of roughly 6 to 11 cycles was run. A single record per CDR3 protein comes from TCRdb applying MiXCR to the 5' RACE reads. The sample shows about 600,000 distinct CDR3 sequences, more than 45% of them seen only once. The specimen was blood. These receptors were obtained from a man at least 80 years old in good health.

This clonotype was observed once. The chain's CDR3 is CASSVDLVGLASNEQFF. CDR3 nucleotide sequence: TGTGCCAGCAGCGTAGATTTAGTGGGACTAGCATCCAATGAGCAGTTCTTC. The V gene is TRBV9, the J gene TRBJ2-1, with TRBD2 identical over 9 bases. Germline values: CDR1 SGDLS, CDR2 YYNGEE. The J segment lost 6 bases and the V segment lost 0 bases, leaving 10 bases of the junction unmatched. CDR3 length: 17 amino acids.

J is TRBJ2-7 and V is TRBV29-1, with 12 bases that match TRBD2. Per germline, CDR1 SQVTM and CDR2 ANQGSEA. After removal of 6 bases from V and 4 bases from J, the junction contained 7 bases not matched to a gene. This CDR3 region has 14 residues. CDR3: CSVRLAGVRYEQYF. DNA of the CDR3: TGCAGCGTACGACTAGCGGGAGTCCGGTACGAGCAGTACTTC.

Turning to this clonotype: A read error may account for a junction end that differs from germline. This chain joins TRBV12-5 and TRBJ2-7; 7 bases are shared with TRBD1. Germline V gene sequence: CDR1 LGHNT, CDR2 FRNRAP. The CDR3 is 15 residues long. Here the CDR3 reads CASGSWDSSSYGQYF. Here the CDR3 DNA reads TGTGCTAGTGGCTCATGGGACAGTTCTTCCTACGGGCAGTACTTC.

The genes are TRBV7-2 and TRBJ1-4, with 8 bases fitting TRBD1. The germline CDR1 and CDR2 sequences are SGHTA and FQGNSA. The CDR3 has 14 residues. V dropped 5 bases and J dropped 8; count of bases not matched to a gene: 7. CDR3: CTSSPDRVGEKLFF. Here the CDR3 DNA reads TGTACCAGCAGCCCGGACAGGGTGGGAGAAAAACTGTTTTTT.

This clonotype was detected only once. The V call is TRBV30, the J call TRBJ2-7; D not resolved. The J call may be in error: the DNA end matches TRBJ2-5 better. Germline-derived CDR1 and CDR2 are GTSNPN and SVGIG (reference sequence). The CDR3 consists of 11 residues. In DNA, the CDR3 is TGTGCCTGGAGTCCCACAGAGACCCAGTACTTC. Its protein product is CAWSPTETQYF.

This clonotype came up many times. This chain joins TRBV7-9 and TRBJ2-7; 14 bases map to TRBD2. This CDR3 contains 18 residues. V lost 5 bases and J lost 1; bases outside the gene matches: 10. Germline CDR1 SEHNR, CDR2 FQNEAQ (reference sequence). In DNA form, the CDR3 reads TGTGCCAGCAGCAGCATTGGGACTAGCGGGAGAAGGTCCTACGAGCAGTACTTC. This gives the protein CASSSIGTSGRRSYEQYF.

This clonotype was detected many times. This rearrangement joins TRBV6-6 to TRBJ2-7, with 11 bases aligning to TRBD1. Losses at the gene ends were 5 bases for V and 3 bases for J; bases not matched to a gene: 9. CDR1 is MNHNY, CDR2 SVGAGI, per germline (reference sequence). The CDR3 extends over 16 amino acids. Here the CDR3 DNA reads TGTGCCAGCAGTCCCACCTGGGACAGGGGGGACTACGAGCAGTACTTC. Amino acid sequence: CASSPTWDRGDYEQYF.

This clonotype occurred once. The chain is built from TRBV27 and TRBJ2-1; no definite D call. V was trimmed by 4 bases and J by 12 bases, leaving 13 bases between them. Germline V lookup: CDR1 MNHEY, CDR2 SMNVEV (reference sequence). The CDR3 covers 12 residues. CDR3 protein: CASSSLVSRQFF. The CDR3 bases are TGTGCCAGCAGTTCATTAGTATCTCGGCAGTTCTTC.

This clonotype occurred many times. The chain employs TRBV7-2 and TRBJ2-1; D gene unclear. Germline loops: CDR1 SGHTA, CDR2 FQGNSA. The CDR3 totals 13 residues. V lost 1 base and J lost 3, with 4 bases in between. The CDR3 loop reads CASSLDFYNEQFF. The DNA of the CDR3 is TGTGCCAGCAGCTTAGACTTCTACAATGAGCAGTTCTTC.

In the case of this clonotype: Germline and junction disagree at one end, which may indicate a read error. The J gene is TRBJ2-3, the V gene TRBV20-1, with 9 bases identical to TRBD2. This CDR3 spans 14 amino acids. Germline V lookup: CDR1 DFQATT, CDR2 SNEGSKA (reference sequence). The CDR3 is CSATPGLATGTQYF. CDR3 nucleotides: TGCAGTGCTACTCCGGGACTAGCCACAGGTACGCAGTATTTT.

This clonotype was observed a handful of times. The chain recombines TRBV7-2 with TRBJ2-7; tentatively, D is TRBD2 (6 bases). The germline gives CDR1 SGHTA, CDR2 FQGNSA. This CDR3 has 15 residues. V shed 5 bases and J shed 7 bases, with 21 bases lying between them. CDR3 loop: CASSPTGPNGGEQYF. In nucleotides, the CDR3 is TGTGCCAGCAGCCCCACAGGCCCAAACGGAGGGGAGCAGTACTTC.

The chain joins TRBV7-9 to TRBJ1-2; unclear D gene. This CDR3 spans 11 amino acids. V was trimmed by 5 bases and J by 6 bases, leaving 7 bases between them. The germline V gene encodes CDR1 SEHNR and CDR2 FQNEAQ (reference sequence). Here the CDR3 DNA reads TGTGCCAGCAGCCGAGCAAATGGCTACACCTTC. The encoded protein is CASSRANGYTF. Full variable domain (remainder filled in from reference TRBV7-9 and TRBJ1-2): DTGVSQNPRHKITKRGQNVTFRCDPISEHNRLYWYRQTLGQGPEFLTYFQNEAQLEKSRLLSDRFSAERPKGSFSTLEIQRTEQGDSAMYLCASSRANGYTFGSGTRLTVV.

Turning to this clonotype: Given a much more abundant clone one base away, this may be a read error. The chain recombines TRBV7-2 with TRBJ2-1; D is unresolved. The J call may be incorrect, as the DNA end agrees better with TRBJ2-7. Germline CDR1 reads SGHTA; CDR2 reads FQGNSA. The length of the CDR3 is 13 residues. The CDR3 loop is CASSLSQYNEQYF. In nucleotides, the CDR3 is TGTGCCAGCAGCTTATCCCAATACAATGAGCAGTACTTC.

The V and J genes are TRBV4-2 and TRBJ2-5, with 9 bases that match TRBD1. The CDR3 sequence is 16 residues long. The germline V gene encodes CDR1 LGHNA and CDR2 YNFKEQ. With 1 base clipped from V and 1 base from J, the junction kept 4 bases outside the gene matches. The CDR3 here is CASSQGGTGPQETQYF. As DNA, the CDR3 is TGTGCCAGCAGCCAAGGGGGGACAGGGCCCCAAGAGACCCAGTACTTC.

The chain couples TRBV12-3 or TRBV12-4 to TRBJ1-5; 7 nucleotides agree with TRBD1. This CDR3 has 14 amino acids. The V and J ends lost 7 bases and 5 bases, in that order; junction bases with no gene match: 8. The CDR3 protein is CASTMTGTHQPQHF. CDR3 bases: TGTGCCAGCACTATGACAGGGACCCATCAGCCCCAGCATTTT.

V gene TRBV27 combines with J gene TRBJ2-3, with TRBD1 matching 7 bases. Germline loops: CDR1 MNHEY, CDR2 SMNVEV (reference sequence). Trimming cost V 6 bases and J 3 bases; bases outside gene matches: 9. CDR3 length: 15 residues. The CDR3 DNA is TGTGCCAGCAGGAGAGACAGGGATTTGACAGATACGCAGTATTTT. Translating gives CASRRDRDLTDTQYF.

This chain connects TRBV21-1 to TRBJ2-7; the listed D gene, TRBD2, was not tested against the DNA. TRBV21-1 is annotated as a pseudogene. The CDR3 spans 13 residues. CDR3 nucleotide sequence: TGTGCCAGCAGCCGCCTGGAGGAGTGCGAGCAGTACTTC. It specifies CASSRLEECEQYF.

The table lists this clonotype with many counts. J is TRBJ2-1 and V is TRBV5-1; TRBD1 agrees at 7 bases. Germline CDR1 and CDR2: SGHRS and YFSETQ. Trimming took 4 bases from V and 3 from J; bases not matched to a gene: 7. The CDR3 covers 15 residues. The CDR3 sequence is CASSGHRDSYNEQFF. The CDR3 DNA follows: TGCGCCAGCAGCGGACACCGGGACAGCTACAATGAGCAGTTCTTC.

To note about this clonotype: Given a much more abundant clone one base away, this may be a read error. V and J are TRBV6-6 and TRBJ2-3; possibly TRBD1 for D (6 bases). The CDR3 has 14 amino acids. Germline V lookup: CDR1 MNHNY, CDR2 SVGAGI (reference sequence). CDR3 DNA: TGTACCAGCAGTGCCCGGCAGGGGACAGATACGCAGTATTTT. The encoded protein is CTSSARQGTDTQYF.

The chain uses TRBV14 and TRBJ2-5, with no clear D. Germline-derived CDR1 and CDR2 are SGHDN and FVKESK. V was trimmed by 4 bases and J by 10 bases, leaving 13 bases between them. CDR3 length: 12 amino acids. As DNA, the CDR3 is TGTGCCAGCAGCCCCGGACCCAGTGACCAGTACTTC. It codes for CASSPGPSDQYF.

Many counts were recorded for this clonotype. The V and J genes are TRBV6-5 and TRBJ2-7; 7 bases match TRBD1. The V and J ends lost 6 bases and 4 bases, in that order; junction bases with no gene match: 9. Germline V gives CDR1 MNHEY, CDR2 SVGAGI. The CDR3 contains 14 residues. The CDR3 sequence: CASRNPGQIYEQYF. DNA for the CDR3: TGTGCCAGCAGGAACCCGGGACAGATTTACGAGCAGTACTTC.

In this sample, this clonotype turned up a few times. The V gene is TRBV20-1, the J gene TRBJ2-3; 7 bases map to TRBD2. The germline V gene has CDR1 DFQATT and CDR2 SNEGSKA (reference sequence). There are 16 residues in the CDR3. The V gene end was trimmed by 5 bases and the J gene end by 1 base; junction bases not matched to a gene: 12. CDR3 region: CSAEGGVSGGTDTQYF. CDR3 nucleotide sequence: TGCAGTGCTGAGGGTGGCGTCAGCGGGGGCACAGATACGCAGTATTTT.

In this sample, this clonotype turned up a few times. The chain combines TRBV3-1 with TRBJ2-7; 7 nucleotides agree with TRBD1. After removal of 3 bases from V and 3 bases from J, the junction contained 5 bases not matched to a gene. The CDR3 runs to 14 residues. CDR1 is LGHDT and CDR2 is YNNKEL in the germline V gene (reference sequence). The CDR3 here is CASSQMGQSYEQYF. CDR3 DNA: TGTGCCAGCAGCCAGATGGGACAGAGCTACGAGCAGTACTTC.

This clonotype came up a few times. The chain joins TRBV11-3 to TRBJ2-3, with a tentative D call TRBD1 (6 bases). This CDR3 has 14 amino acids. CDR1 SGHNT and CDR2 YENEEA come from the germline V gene. V was pared by 5 bases and J by 2 bases, with 11 bases between. CDR3 coding DNA: TGTGCCAGCAGCCCTCAGGGGCCCACAGATACGCAGTATTTT. It encodes CASSPQGPTDTQYF.

The rearrangement links TRBV10-3 to TRBJ2-3, with D perhaps given as TRBD1 or TRBD2 (5 bases each). This CDR3 region has 17 residues. The V gene's germline CDR1 is ENHRY and CDR2 SYGVKD. The germline V and J ends were trimmed by 3 bases and 0 bases, with 16 bases remaining between them. The CDR3 reads CAISDSGTYESTDTQYF. The CDR3 DNA follows: TGTGCCATCAGTGACTCTGGGACGTACGAGAGCACAGATACGCAGTATTTT.

With respect to this clonotype: A much larger clone differs by one base, so this may be a read error. The chain employs TRBV6-6 and TRBJ2-5; D uncertain. The V gene lost 2 bases and the J gene lost 11 bases, with 12 bases spanning the gap. The CDR3 is made up of 12 amino acids. CDR1 and CDR2 (germline): MNHNY, SVGAGI (reference sequence). The CDR3 protein is CASSYPAMEQYF. In DNA form, the CDR3 reads TGTGCCAGCAGTTACCCAGCAATGGAGCAGTACTTC.

The chain recombines TRBV7-2 with TRBJ2-7; 12 bases fit TRBD2. The ends lost 5 bases at V and 7 bases at J; junction bases unmatched: 15. Germline CDR1 reads SGHTA; CDR2 reads FQGNSA. This CDR3 has 17 amino acids. CDR3 nucleotides: TGTGCCAGCAGCGCCCAACTAGCGGGAGGTGGGAACAATGAGCAGTACTTC. Residues: CASSAQLAGGGNNEQYF.

The rearrangement joins TRBV15 to TRBJ1-2; D perhaps matches TRBD1 (5 bases). The CDR3 contains 14 residues. Trimming cost V 0 bases and J 4 bases, with 9 bases left between them. Germline CDR1 reads LNHNV; CDR2 reads YYDKDF (reference sequence). The CDR3 nucleotides read TGTGCCACCAGCAGAGATTTGGGGCCCTATGGCTACACCTTC. Encoded protein: CATSRDLGPYGYTF. Filled out from reference TRBV15 and TRBJ1-2, the complete variable domain reads DAMVIQNPRYQVTQFGKPVTLSCSQTLNHNVMYWYQQKSSQAPKLLFHYYDKDFNNEADTPDNFQSRRPNTSFCFLDIRSPGLGDTAMYLCATSRDLGPYGYTFGSGTRLTVV.

The chain employs TRBV9 and TRBJ2-6, with D possibly TRBD1 on 5 matching bases. V lost 0 bases and J lost 2, with 6 bases in between. The CDR3 runs 15 residues. Germline CDR1 and CDR2: SGDLS and YYNGEE. The CDR3 region is CASSVATAGANVLTF. The CDR3 DNA follows: TGTGCCAGCAGCGTAGCGACAGCTGGGGCCAACGTCCTGACTTTC. Filled out from reference TRBV9 and TRBJ2-6, the complete variable domain reads DSGVTQTPKHLITATGQRVTLRCSPRSGDLSVYWYQQSLDQGLQFLIQYYNGEERAKGNILERFSAQQFPDLHSELNLSSLELGDSALYFCASSVATAGANVLTFGAGSRLTVL.